These 14 T cell receptor beta chains share one sample of origin, sequenced in a study of identical twins. In TCRdb, the 5' RACE reads were re-called with MiXCR into one record per CDR3 protein. The sample lists approximately 500,000 distinct CDR3 sequences, about 15% occurring once. The sample was also reused in another study, on yellow fever vaccine responses in identical twins.

Sequenced: CD4+ T cells sorted from blood. The receptors were sampled from a woman in her late teens or twenties in good health.

In its sample, this clonotype was seen a few times. The chain carries TRBV25-1 and TRBJ2-5; no clear D gene. The length of the CDR3 is 15 residues. Trimming took off 1 base at V and 3 bases at J, with 12 bases between the two ends. CDR1 MGHDK and CDR2 SYGVNS come from the germline V gene. Here the CDR3 DNA reads TGTGCCAGCAGTGAATCAAGGACCCCAAAAGAGACCCAGTACTTC. As protein: CASSESRTPKETQYF.

The J gene is TRBJ2-7, the V gene TRBV3-1; 12 bases are shared with TRBD2. The CDR3 spans 14 residues. The germline CDR1 and CDR2 sequences are LGHDT and YNNKEL (reference sequence). V lost 4 bases and J lost 7; bases outside the gene matches: 5. The CDR3 coding sequence is TGTGCCAGCAGCCTTGGACTAGCGGGACCAGAGCAGTACTTC. It translates to CASSLGLAGPEQYF.

The CDR3 reads CSVPPVGEGETQYF. DNA for the CDR3: TGCAGTGTCCCGCCGGTGGGCGAGGGGGAGACCCAGTACTTC. This chain uses TRBV20-1 with TRBJ2-5, with D possibly being TRBD1 or TRBD2 (5 bases each). Trimming removed 7 bases at V and 5 bases at J, with 20 bases between. Germline CDR1 DFQATT, CDR2 SNEGSKA (reference sequence). The CDR3 consists of 14 residues.

This clonotype was recorded once. This sequence joins TRBV24-1 and TRBJ2-7; no clear D gene. CDR3 length: 14 amino acids. Trimming took off 3 bases at V and 2 bases at J, with 10 bases between the two ends. Per the germline V gene, CDR1 is KGHDR and CDR2 is SFDVKD. CDR3 sequence reads: CATSDARVPYEQYF. The DNA for the CDR3 is TGTGCCACCAGTGATGCCCGGGTTCCCTACGAGCAGTACTTC.

This clonotype came up many times. The chain links TRBV6-5 to TRBJ2-2; the D is unclear. This CDR3 is 12 amino acids long. Trimming removed 4 bases from V and 4 bases from J, with 4 bases in between. CDR1 and CDR2 (germline): MNHEY, SVGAGI. The CDR3 DNA follows: TGTGCCAGCAGTTCCGTCACCGGGGAGCTGTTTTTT. It codes for CASSSVTGELFF.

In this sample, this clonotype turned up a few times. V gene TRBV28 combines with J gene TRBJ2-7, with 7 positions matching TRBD2. The germline V gene has CDR1 MDHEN and CDR2 SYDVKM. There are 18 residues in the CDR3. The junction had 16 bases not matched to a gene; V was cut back by 3 bases and J by 2 bases. CDR3 bases: TGTGCCAGCAGTTTTAGGGGACTACAATTCCGCCGCACCTACGAGCAGTACTTC. This codes for CASSFRGLQFRRTYEQYF.

The chain links TRBV12-3 or TRBV12-4 to TRBJ2-6, with D perhaps TRBD1 or TRBD2 (5 bases each). CDR3 length: 17 amino acids. V was cut by 5 bases and J by 0 bases, with 14 bases left in between. The CDR3: CASSPRGRVSGANVLTF. The CDR3 DNA reads TGTGCCAGCAGTCCGAGGGGTAGAGTCTCTGGGGCCAACGTCCTGACTTTC.

This clonotype was seen more than once but under ten times. The V and J genes are TRBV27 and TRBJ2-3; 10 bases map to TRBD2. With 3 bases clipped from V and 0 bases from J, the junction kept 6 bases outside the gene matches. CDR1 is MNHEY, CDR2 SMNVEV, per germline (reference sequence). The CDR3 loop spans 17 amino acids. The CDR3 DNA follows: TGTGCCAGCAGTTTGAGAGCGGGAGGGTTCAGCACAGATACGCAGTATTTT. This gives the protein CASSLRAGGFSTDTQYF.

V and J are TRBV4-1 and TRBJ2-2; 11 positions match TRBD2. V was pared by 4 bases and J by 5 bases, with 6 bases of the junction left unmatched. Germline assignment: CDR1 MGHRA and CDR2 YSYEKL. This CDR3 region has 16 residues. CDR3 protein: CASSPRTSGFTGELFF. In nucleotides, the CDR3 is TGCGCCAGCAGCCCAAGGACTAGCGGGTTTACCGGGGAGCTGTTTTTT.

This clonotype was counted a few times. This sequence joins TRBV18 and TRBJ2-3; 7 bases line up with TRBD1. Germline V gene lookup returns CDR1 KGHSH and CDR2 LQKENI. CDR3 length equals 17 residues. V shed 0 bases and J 3 bases; nucleotides not matched to a gene: 9. In DNA form, the CDR3 reads TGTGCCAGCTCACCACCGCGACAGGGTATAACGACAGATACGCAGTATTTT. It translates to CASSPPRQGITTDTQYF.

V gene TRBV3-1 combines with J gene TRBJ2-3, with D perhaps matching TRBD2 (6 bases). Germline CDR1 is LGHDT and CDR2 is YNNKEL (reference sequence). V gave up 4 bases and J gave up 2 bases, with 16 bases separating them. This CDR3 has 16 amino acids. The CDR3 loop is CASSLAVGGPTDTQYF. The CDR3 DNA is TGTGCCAGCAGCCTCGCAGTGGGAGGCCCCACAGATACGCAGTATTTT.

The chain is built from TRBV10-3 and TRBJ1-5; tentatively, D is TRBD1 (5 bases). The CDR3 extends over 14 amino acids. V was pared by 5 bases and J by 4 bases, with 12 bases between. CDR1 and CDR2 from the germline V gene are ENHRY and SYGVKD. CDR3 DNA: TGTGCCATCAGTACGACAGCCACGAATCAGCCCCAGCATTTT. This sequence encodes CAISTTATNQPQHF.

The sample holds a few counts of this clonotype. The V call is TRBV29-1, the J call TRBJ2-3; 8 bases match TRBD1. Germline V lookup: CDR1 SQVTM, CDR2 ANQGSEA. The V gene end was trimmed by 6 bases and the J gene end by 0 bases; junction bases not matched to a gene: 8. The CDR3 consists of 15 residues. CDR3 coding DNA: TGCAGCGTGAGGGGACAGGATACTAGCACAGATACGCAGTATTTT. Translating it yields CSVRGQDTSTDTQYF.

This clonotype was seen a handful of times. The gene calls are TRBV21-1 and TRBJ2-7; the D call TRBD1 from the table was never checked on the DNA. TRBV21-1 is listed as a pseudogene. This CDR3 is built from 15 residues. CDR3 protein: CASSKLPGLKDEQYV. Here the CDR3 DNA reads TGTGCCAGCAGCAAATTGCCAGGGCTTAAAGACGAGCAGTACGTC.